This TCR beta chain stems from a study of T cells in Graves' hyperthyroidism and ophthalmopathy. This clonotype has a count of ten or more. Amplification of TCR beta CDR3 regions was performed using RNA transcripts as template. First-round RT-PCR with HTBI primers amplified the TCR CDR3 region. TCRdb called the multiplex PCR reads again in MiXCR, with one record for every CDR3 protein. The sample records 500,000 to 600,000 distinct CDR3 sequences, 46% being singletons. The clonotype originates from an adult woman with Graves' disease, either hyperthyroidism or ophthalmopathy (not recorded which). The sequenced sample consisted of peripheral blood or thyroid tissue (not recorded which).

For the CDR3, the DNA is TGTGCCAGCAGCTTTGGTCTAGCGGGAGGCGAGCAGTACTTC. Translated: CASSFGLAGGEQYF. The chain has TRBV7-9 and TRBJ2-7; 11 nucleotides line up with TRBD2. Germline-derived CDR1 and CDR2 are SEHNR and FQNEAQ (reference sequence). This CDR3 is built from 14 residues. The junction had 4 bases not matched to a gene; V was cut back by 3 bases and J by 6 bases.